The rows below give T cell receptor beta chains drawn from one sample of a study of blood T cell repertoires in COVID-19. The repertoire was sequenced with immunoSEQ multiplex PCR; TCRdb's copy has only in-frame clones and lacks some. This sample has 180,000 or so clones, with about 85% found just once. The specimen was peripheral blood. The origin of the receptors is a woman over 75 with acute or convalescent COVID-19. Both conserved end residues are part of each CDR3.

length: 16; J: TRBJ2-2; V: TRBV11-3; CDR3: CASSIGLAGGTGELFF
length: 17; J: TRBJ1-2; V: TRBV3-1/TRBV3-2; CDR3: CASSPPPSPPANYGYTF
length: 16; J: TRBJ1-2; V: TRBV7-9; CDR3: CASSLAGTTGNYGYTF
length: 14; J: TRBJ2-4; V: TRBV2; CDR3: CASSDFGAGNIQYF
length: 17; J: TRBJ2-1; V: TRBV9; CDR3: CASSVGLAGLSYNEQFF
length: 18; J: TRBJ2-6; V: TRBV10-1; CDR3: CASSDGLPGKAGANVLTF
length: 13; J: TRBJ1-1; V: TRBV30; CDR3: CAWSDDSHTEAFF
length: 16; J: TRBJ1-5; V: TRBV5-6; CDR3: CASSLAGSARGEPQHF
length: 15; J: TRBJ1-5; V: TRBV10-3; CDR3: CAISESGGANQPQHF
length: 15; J: TRBJ1-1; V: TRBV19; CDR3: CASSIPSGGNTEAFF
length: 14; J: TRBJ1-2; V: TRBV6-5; CDR3: CASSRAGDHYGYTF
length: 15; J: TRBJ1-4; V: TRBV27; CDR3: CASSLLGGGNEKLFF
length: 19; J: TRBJ2-3; V: TRBV5-4; CDR3: CASSAPRASGGRGGDTQYF